This T cell receptor (beta chain) came from a study of T cells in Graves' hyperthyroidism and ophthalmopathy. Overall study results and limits: Using 13 V-J features, a model discriminated ophthalmopathy from stable hyperthyroidism.

Points on this clonotype: Its antigen is not identified.

It was RNA transcripts that yielded the amplified TCR beta CDR3 regions. Primed by the HTBI set, a first-round RT-PCR was run on the TCR CDR3. MiXCR was run by TCRdb on the multiplex PCR reads, yielding one entry per CDR3 protein. The profile shows about 560,000 distinct CDR3 sequences, roughly 46% of them singletons. The CDR3 covers 16 residues. Germline V gene sequence: CDR1 SNHLY, CDR2 FYNNEI. V lost 7 bases, J lost 0 bases, and 10 bases stayed unmatched. Sequenced: peripheral blood or thyroid tissue (not recorded which). The TCR originated in a woman aged 18 to 35 with Graves' hyperthyroidism. The V gene is TRBV2, the J gene TRBJ1-2, with TRBD1 matching 8 bases. Here the CDR3 reads CASNLRTGPTNYGYTF. DNA for the CDR3: TGTGCCAGCAACTTAAGGACAGGGCCTACTAACTATGGCTACACCTTC. Using reference TRBV2 and TRBJ1-2 for the parts outside the CDR3, the full variable domain is EPEVTQTPSHQVTQMGQEVILRCVPISNHLYFYWYRQILGQKVEFLVSFYNNEISEKSEIFDDQFSVERPDGSNFTLKIRSTKLEDSAMYFCASNLRTGPTNYGYTFGSGTRLTVV.